This TCR beta chain is drawn from a study of preoperative IRX-2 immunotherapy in early breast cancer. Assay: immunoSEQ multiplex PCR; the TCRdb copy retains only in-frame clones and omits some. The table includes under 50,000 clones, approximately 85% detected once. The sample's treatment: preoperative locoregional IRX-2 cytokine immunotherapy. Patients received preoperative, locoregional IRX-2 cytokine immunotherapy in a phase Ib study. Germline V CDR1 and CDR2: GTSNPN, SVGIG (reference sequence). This CDR3 contains 13 residues. Deletions cut 1 base from V and 8 bases from J, with 14 bases between. This clone has just one count.

The V and J genes are TRBV30 and TRBJ1-2; D uncertain. The input for sequencing was lymph node tissue, taken after IRX-2 immunotherapy. This receptor was taken from a human donor with breast cancer. The CDR3 coding sequence is TGTGCCTGGAGTGGACCTGGGTTTAGGGGCTACACCTTC. It codes for CAWSGPGFRGYTF.